The entry below gives a single T cell receptor beta chain sequence along with its context. CDR1 and CDR2 from the germline V gene are LNHNV and YYDKDF (reference sequence). Unmatched junction bases numbered 1, after V lost 3 bases and J lost 1 base. This CDR3 region has 14 residues. The data are from a study of blood T cell repertoires in COVID-19. Study as a whole: Samples came from the United States, Italy and Spain, spanning acute and convalescent COVID-19.

In the study's own analysis: Using reference gene primer amplification, nucleated cell counts were estimated. Libraries were prepared by immunoSEQ multiplex PCR; TCRdb keeps only in-frame clonotypes and omits some of them. That table is the source of V, J and clone size, and D and trimming were worked out from the DNA. Of roughly 250,000 clones in the sample, around 90% are singletons; the top ten hold roughly 4%. This rearrangement joins TRBV15 to TRBJ1-2, with 8 bases identical to TRBD1. The TCR originated in a man aged 55 to 70 who had recovered from COVID-19. The sample was peripheral blood. The CDR3 spells CATSRGQVNYGYTF. The CDR3 DNA follows: TGTGCCACCAGCAGGGGACAGGTTAACTATGGCTACACCTTC.